This T cell receptor (beta chain) was sequenced in a study of T cell responses to AZD1222 COVID-19 vaccine (dated by TCRdb to the early 2020s). About the full investigation: A total of just over 230 trial participants underwent TCR sequencing, of whom about 210 received two doses of AZD1222 and 26 received two doses of the MenACWY control vaccine. Enrollment into the trials was organized by age into subgroups of 18-55, 56-69 and 70-plus years, and those subgroups contained around 150, 28 and 57 TCR-sequenced participants, respectively. The study at large found these results: Vaccine-associated CD4 TCRs spanned the whole spike protein, with dominant responses in regions 160-218 and 743-854. In the small 56-69-year group, the increase in depth fell short of significance, most likely because of low power. A significant rise in spike-specific TCR breadth and depth was observed after two AZD1222 doses relative to day 0 and relative to MenACWY recipients. Participants were mostly white British, with more females than males. The authors suggested clonal diversity may have been underestimated. Reportedly, close to half of the unique spike-specific TCRs recognized epitopes lying outside the regions that are mutated in the B.1.351 and B.1.1.7 variants. Conclusions about previously exposed vaccinees are limited, since just six AZD1222 recipients were seropositive for SARS-CoV-2 at baseline. Because no day 14 peak-response samples were available, the repertoires could be characterized only after the peak T cell response.

The CDR3 regions of human TCRbeta chains were subjected to immunosequencing. The paper's data handling went like this. Repertoire TCRs were checked for matches against a reference library of SARS-CoV-2-specific TCRs that had been generated using the MIRA antigen-specificity platform. Breadth meant the fraction of unique TCRs that were SARS-CoV-2-associated, whereas depth meant the fraction of total T cells that were SARS-CoV-2-associated. Each spike-specific TCR was assigned to its reactive spike region and to a CD4 or CD8 class using the MIRA data. Log10-transformed breadth and depth values were compared by one-way ANOVA with Sidak's multiple comparisons tests. TCRdb re-hosts the immuneACCESS table, in-frame sequences only. Its copies lack some clones; in the studies checked, an unresolved V gene accounts for under half of them, and the cause for the rest is not known. The V and J calls and the clone size are those of that table, but D and trimming were determined from the DNA. The table for this sample lists roughly 140,000 clones; about 90% of them were counted only once. The ten largest clones add up to about 8.9% of the sample.

This clone was observed a single time. What antigen it recognizes has not been identified. Per-nucleotide qualities are absent, and no much larger clonotype sits a single base away. What the time point label conveys for this sample: about 28 days (+/-7) after the second vaccine dose. AZD1222 recipients given second doses at about 4 weeks or at about 12 weeks were pooled, since spike-specific TCR depth and breadth were not found to differ between the two schedules. Samples from vaccinated people were obtained from the UK trials COV001 and COV002, which included a single-blind randomized controlled phase 2/3 trial of AZD1222 (ChAdOx1 nCoV-19) in healthy adults. Trial participant PBMC samples were collected at day 0 and day 28 after the second dose for TCRbeta chain sequencing. The source was peripheral blood, collected 28 days after the second AZD1222 dose. This sequence was found in an adult who received the AZD1222 COVID-19 vaccine.

The CDR3 protein: CASSLQAGAYEQYF. In nucleotides, the sequence is TGTGCCAGCAGCTTACAGGCGGGGGCCTACGAGCAGTACTTC. Recombination linked TRBV7-9 to TRBJ2-7; 7 bases in the junction line up with TRBD2. The CDR3 measures 14 amino acids from cysteine to phenylalanine. The read is trimmed to its CDR3 DNA, 42 bases read in frame from base 1. CDR1 and CDR2 are read off the germline V gene (reference sequence) as SEHNR and FQNEAQ. V loses 2 bases at its end and J loses 2 bases; junction bases beyond the gene matches: 3.